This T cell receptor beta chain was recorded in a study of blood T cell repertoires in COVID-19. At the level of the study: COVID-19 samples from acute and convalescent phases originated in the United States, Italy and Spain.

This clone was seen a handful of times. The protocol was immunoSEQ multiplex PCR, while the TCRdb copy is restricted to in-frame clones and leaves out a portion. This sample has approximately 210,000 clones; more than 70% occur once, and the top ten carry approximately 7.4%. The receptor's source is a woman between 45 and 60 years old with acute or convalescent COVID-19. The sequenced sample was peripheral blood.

The CDR3 loop is CASSRGVAGETQYF. The CDR3 bases are TGTGCCAGCTCACGGGGGGTCGCCGGAGAGACCCAGTACTTC. This chain uses TRBV18 with TRBJ2-5, with D perhaps matching TRBD2 (6 bases). In germline, CDR1 is KGHSH, CDR2 LQKENI. The CDR3 contains 14 residues. The V gene lost 4 bases and the J gene lost 4 bases, with 13 bases spanning the gap.